This T cell receptor (beta chain) is from a study of radiation and T cells in renal cell carcinoma. Whole-study context: Nephrectomy followed 15 Gy stereotactic body radiation by 4 weeks.

The CDR3 length is 17 residues. Germline-derived CDR1 and CDR2 are LNHNV and YYDKDF (reference sequence). Trimming cost V 1 base and J 2 bases, with 15 bases left between them. General observations from the study: From baseline, blood top tumor clonotypes peaked at 2 weeks post-radiation.

A remark on this clone: The antigen remains unidentified.

Time point noted: baseline pretreatment blood. Treatment indicated: 15 Gy SBRT to primary tumor, nephrectomy 4 weeks later. Radiation-treated patients gave blood at baseline, week 2 and week 4. Method: immunoSEQ multiplex PCR; TCRdb's copy keeps in-frame clones and lacks some. Seen here are more than 75,000 clones, 82% observed once, and the top ten hold around 6.3%. Sequenced here: blood, sampled from a patient whose treatment included radiotherapy and nephrectomy. The chain has TRBV15 and TRBJ1-5; D unclear. This sequence was found in a man between 60 and 75 years old with renal cell carcinoma. CDR3 DNA sequence: TGTGCCACCAGCAGAGTAGGTGGAATCGATGGCAATCAGCCCCAGCATTTT. Translating gives CATSRVGGIDGNQPQHF. The complete variable domain, with remaining parts taken from reference TRBV15 and TRBJ1-5, reads DAMVIQNPRYQVTQFGKPVTLSCSQTLNHNVMYWYQQKSSQAPKLLFHYYDKDFNNEADTPDNFQSRRPNTSFCFLDIRSPGLGDTAMYLCATSRVGGIDGNQPQHFGDGTRLSIL.